The next 5 T cell receptor beta chains were all read from a single sample in a study of blood T cell repertoires in COVID-19. Produced via immunoSEQ multiplex PCR; TCRdb's table is partial and in-frame only. The sample contains approximately 200,000 clones, 75% to 90% of which appear only once. The sequenced sample consisted of peripheral blood. These receptor sequences come from a human donor in a cohort sampled during active COVID-19.

The count of this clone is one. The chain has TRBV7-9 and TRBJ1-1; TRBD1 might be the D (5 bases). Germline V gene lookup returns CDR1 SEHNR and CDR2 FQNEAQ (reference sequence). V was cut by 3 bases and J by 11 bases, with 13 bases left in between. CDR3 length: 12 amino acids. CDR3 sequence reads: CASSFQGWQAFF. DNA of the CDR3: TGTGCCAGCAGCTTTCAGGGCTGGCAGGCTTTCTTT.

The rearrangement joins TRBV9 to TRBJ2-1; 8 positions match TRBD2. This CDR3 is built from 15 residues. CDR1 is SGDLS, CDR2 YYNGEE, per germline. With 0 bases clipped from V and 7 bases from J, the junction kept 6 bases outside the gene matches. The CDR3, as DNA: TGTGCCAGCAGCGTAGTAAGCGGGAGCTTTAATGAGCAGTTCTTC. Its protein product is CASSVVSGSFNEQFF.

The rearrangement joins TRBV28 to TRBJ2-6; weak D call: TRBD2 (5 bases). CDR1 is MDHEN and CDR2 is SYDVKM in the germline V gene. This CDR3 has 14 amino acids. V was shortened by 5 bases and J by 4 bases, with 9 bases between the two germline ends. The CDR3 protein is CASSGSGGANVLTF. CDR3 DNA sequence: TGTGCCAGCAGTGGATCGGGAGGGGCCAACGTCCTGACTTTC.

The chain links TRBV5-4 to TRBJ2-7, with TRBD1 identical over 7 bases. V gave up 4 bases and J gave up 3 bases; unmatched junction bases: 7. The CDR3 sequence is 14 residues long. Germline loops: CDR1 SGHNT, CDR2 YYREEE (reference sequence). The CDR3, as DNA: TGTGCCAGCAGCCGACAGGGCTCCCACTACGAGCAGTACTTC. Translated, it gives CASSRQGSHYEQYF.

The chain has TRBV7-3 and TRBJ2-3; D is possibly TRBD2 (6 bases). The CDR3 loop spans 14 amino acids. Trimming removed 6 bases at V and 1 base at J, with 11 bases between. CDR1 and CDR2 from the germline V gene are SGHTA and FQGTGA. CDR3 nucleotide sequence: TGTGCCAGCAGTCCTAGCGACGGCACAGATACGCAGTATTTT. Encoded protein: CASSPSDGTDTQYF.